Below are 7 T cell receptor beta chains sequenced from a single sample in a study of blood T cell repertoires in COVID-19 (dated by TCRdb to 2019 to 2021). Receptors were amplified or captured by the immunoSEQ multiplex PCR assay. Held by TCRdb, this immuneACCESS table contains in-frame sequences only and omits some clones. Under half of the omission traces to an unresolved V gene where checked; the cause of the rest is unknown. The sample data list fewer than 250,000 clones, and roughly 80% of these were observed just once. The top ten clones comprise 5.5% to 8% of the sample. The sample comprised peripheral blood. The receptors here all came from an older woman with active or convalescent COVID-19.

The J gene is TRBJ1-3, the V gene TRBV4-2; possibly TRBD1 for D (6 bases). The CDR3 sequence is 16 residues long. Trimming took off 1 base at V and 4 bases at J, with 14 bases between the two ends. CDR1 is LGHNA and CDR2 is YNFKEQ in the germline V gene. This CDR3 is CASSQVERGTGNTIYF. Here the CDR3 DNA reads TGTGCCAGCAGCCAAGTTGAGAGGGGGACAGGAAACACCATATATTTT.

In its sample, this clone was seen once. Other DNA sequences of this sample code for an identical CDR3. The chain links TRBV7-9 to TRBJ1-1, with D possibly being TRBD1 (5 bases). Trimming left V 3 bases short and J 4 bases short, with 12 bases between. CDR1 is SEHNR, CDR2 FQNEAQ, per germline (reference sequence). The CDR3 is made up of 14 amino acids. This CDR3 is CASSLAGRGTEAFF. The CDR3 coding sequence is TGTGCCAGCAGCTTGGCAGGGAGGGGCACTGAAGCTTTCTTT.

This clone was detected a few times. The V and J genes are TRBV12-3 or TRBV12-4 and TRBJ2-3; a possible D gene is TRBD2 (6 bases). The V end was cut by 3 bases, the J end by 6 bases, with 10 bases between. This CDR3 is built from 13 residues. The CDR3 sequence is CASSFWRADTQYF. The CDR3 DNA sequence: TGTGCCAGCAGTTTCTGGAGGGCGGATACGCAGTATTTT.

The V call is TRBV9, the J call TRBJ1-3; weak D call: TRBD1 (5 bases). V lost 0 bases and J 6 bases, leaving 16 bases between the germline ends. CDR1 is SGDLS and CDR2 is YYNGEE in the germline V gene. The CDR3 consists of 16 residues. CDR3: CASSVARALQANTIYF. The CDR3 DNA sequence: TGTGCCAGCAGCGTAGCCAGGGCTTTGCAAGCAAACACCATATATTTT.

This clone was observed a handful of times. This chain connects TRBV7-6 to TRBJ2-7; TRBD1 is a possible D gene (5 bases). The CDR3 is 16 amino acids. Germline CDR1 and CDR2: SGHVS and FNYEAQ. Trimming left V 5 bases short and J 4 bases short, with 21 bases between. The DNA for the CDR3 is TGTGCCAGCAGCCCCAGGCTGGGCACAGGACAATACGAGCAGTACTTC. Translating gives CASSPRLGTGQYEQYF.

The chain couples TRBV4-2 to TRBJ2-2; D gene uncertain. The CDR3 totals 13 residues. Germline-derived CDR1 and CDR2 are LGHNA and YNFKEQ. V gave up 5 bases and J gave up 4 bases, with 8 bases separating them. In DNA form, the CDR3 reads TGTGCCAGCAGCTCCTTTGTCACCGGGGAGCTGTTTTTT. Its translation is CASSSFVTGELFF.

The J gene is TRBJ2-5, the V gene TRBV5-1, with 7 bases fitting TRBD2. The CDR3 contains 16 residues. The germline CDR1 and CDR2 sequences are SGHRS and YFSETQ. V lost 2 bases to trimming and J lost 1 base; unmatched junction nucleotides: 8. The DNA for the CDR3 is TGCGCCAGCAGCTTTCGAAGGGACTACCCCCAAGAGACCCAGTACTTC. Residues: CASSFRRDYPQETQYF.